This TCR beta chain was sequenced during a study of shared clonotypes between healthy human individuals. The study's findings and limits: Clonotypes that were shared across several donors made up around 5% of naive CD4 clonotypes.

The assay used deep level. The genomic DNA of each subset was split evenly across several immunoSEQ plates. Profiled with immunoSEQ multiplex PCR; TCRdb holds only in-frame clones, not every one. The sample has some 1 million clones; about 75% are singletons. V trimming: 3 bases; J trimming: 2 bases; junction bases outside the gene matches: 10. Germline CDR1 and CDR2: SGHDN and FVKESK. The CDR3 is made up of 16 amino acids. This clone appeared once. The antigen remains undetermined. Sequencing used memory CD4+ T cells sorted from blood. Subset described: CD45RA-negative fraction. The V gene is TRBV14, the J gene TRBJ2-7, with TRBD2 matching over 7 bases. The clonotype originates from a man aged 18 to 30 in good health. Here the CDR3 DNA reads TGTGCCAGCAGCCAGCTGGGCGGGAGCTTCGCCTACGAGCAGTACTTC. Residues: CASSQLGGSFAYEQYF.